The 18 T cell receptor beta chains below all came from one sample that was sequenced in a study of post-analysis software for immune sequencing data. Included in the TCR beta cDNA libraries were unique molecular identifiers. TCRdb independently ran MiXCR on the PCR reads; one entry per CDR3 protein. Of 170,000 or so distinct CDR3 sequences in the sample, approximately 30% are singletons; the top ten hold roughly 1.6%. The antigens these receptors bind are not known. Whole-study results and caveats: TRBV segments more frequent in patients than in controls numbered about 5 and included TRBV5-6, TRBV5-1 and TRBV20-1.

Sequencing input: blood. These receptors were taken from a girl between 10 and 17 years old with multiple sclerosis.

At least ten counts were recorded for this clonotype. V is TRBV5-1 and J is TRBJ2-5; D may be TRBD2 (5 bases). Deletions cut 1 base from V and 3 bases from J, with 10 bases between. Germline V gene data show CDR1 as SGHRS and CDR2 as YFSETQ. The CDR3 is made up of 14 amino acids. In DNA form, the CDR3 reads TGCGCCAGCAGCTTGAAGGACTTGAAAGAGACCCAGTACTTC. Protein: CASSLKDLKETQYF.

Turning to this clonotype: A much larger clonotype is one base distant, so this may be a read error. V gene TRBV5-1 combines with J gene TRBJ1-2; D is unresolved. The CDR3 sequence is 13 residues long. Germline V lookup: CDR1 SGHRS, CDR2 YFSETQ. CDR3 bases: TGCGCCAGCAGCCCTGAAAGGATGGATGGCTTCACCTTC. This translates into CASSPERMDGFTF.

This chain links TRBV28 with TRBJ1-1, with D possibly TRBD1 on 5 matching bases. Germline V CDR1 and CDR2: MDHEN, SYDVKM. V was trimmed by 6 bases and J by 1 base, leaving 12 bases between them. The CDR3 has 14 amino acids. CDR3 amino acids: CASRIPGRNTEAFF. The CDR3 region has the DNA TGTGCCAGCAGAATCCCGGGACGGAACACTGAAGCTTTCTTT.

The chain recombines TRBV7-9 with TRBJ2-2, with D unresolved. Trimming pared 5 bases from V and 6 bases from J, leaving 16 bases between. Germline V lookup: CDR1 SEHNR, CDR2 FQNEAQ (reference sequence). The CDR3 is 15 residues long. The CDR3 nucleotides are TGTGCCAGCAGCCGCGTATCCTCCGAGTCCGGGGAGCTGTTTTTT. Protein product: CASSRVSSESGELFF. Supplemented by reference TRBV7-9 and TRBJ2-2, the full variable domain reads DTGVSQNPRHKITKRGQNVTFRCDPISEHNRLYWYRQTLGQGPEFLTYFQNEAQLEKSRLLSDRFSAERPKGSFSTLEIQRTEQGDSAMYLCASSRVSSESGELFFGEGSRLTVL.

The chain combines TRBV29-1 with TRBJ1-5; D is unclear. This CDR3 has 12 amino acids. CDR1 is SQVTM, CDR2 ANQGSEA, per germline. With 6 bases removed from V and 4 bases from J, the gap between germline ends came to 10 bases. In nucleotides, the CDR3 is TGCAGCGTGTCCGACTGGAATCAGCCCCAGCATTTT. Residues: CSVSDWNQPQHF.

This rearrangement joins TRBV12-3 or TRBV12-4 to TRBJ1-2, with D tentatively TRBD1 (5 bases). V was trimmed by 4 bases and J by 4 bases, leaving 10 bases between them. The CDR3 contains 13 residues. The CDR3 DNA sequence: TGTGCCAGCAGTTATGACAGTTCCTATGGCTACACCTTC. Its translation: CASSYDSSYGYTF.

V and J are TRBV30 and TRBJ1-1, with unresolved D. Trimming pared 4 bases from V and 4 bases from J, leaving 7 bases between. The germline CDR1 and CDR2 sequences are GTSNPN and SVGIG (reference sequence). The CDR3 has 11 amino acids. DNA for the CDR3: TGTGCCTGGACGACACGCACTGAAGCTTTCTTT. Amino acid sequence: CAWTTRTEAFF.

This clonotype was seen at least ten times. The chain couples TRBV3-1 to TRBJ2-1; 10 bases are shared with TRBD1. This CDR3 spans 16 amino acids. J was trimmed by 8 bases and V by 2 bases; bases with no gene match: 9. Germline V gene lookup returns CDR1 LGHDT and CDR2 YNNKEL (reference sequence). The CDR3 DNA reads TGTGCCAGCAGCCAACTGTATGGGGACAGGGGCGATGAGCAGTTCTTC. Its protein product is CASSQLYGDRGDEQFF.

This clonotype was seen many times. The rearrangement uses TRBV7-2 and TRBJ1-6; D is uncertain. Deletions cut 5 bases from V and 10 bases from J, with 18 bases between. Germline CDR1 SGHTA, CDR2 FQGNSA. CDR3 length: 15 amino acids. The CDR3 sequence is CASSPREGLISPLHF. The CDR3 DNA follows: TGTGCCAGCAGCCCACGGGAAGGGTTAATCTCACCCCTCCACTTT.

This clonotype was counted only a few times. The chain couples TRBV7-2 to TRBJ2-3; 7 bases match TRBD2. The CDR3 contains 17 residues. The V gene end was trimmed by 5 bases and the J gene end by 0 bases; junction bases not matched to a gene: 11. The V gene's germline CDR1 is SGHTA and CDR2 FQGNSA. This CDR3 is CASSPGPAGTSTDTQYF. The CDR3 DNA reads TGTGCCAGCAGCCCGGGCCCAGCGGGAACTAGCACAGATACGCAGTATTTT.

This clonotype showed up many times. The chain recombines TRBV5-1 with TRBJ2-3; D might be TRBD2 (6 bases). The length of the CDR3 is 12 residues. V was trimmed by 4 bases and J by 5 bases, leaving 8 bases between them. Looked up from germline, CDR1 is SGHRS and CDR2 is YFSETQ. CDR3 amino acids: CASSGAGDTQYF. CDR3 coding DNA: TGCGCCAGCAGCGGAGCGGGAGATACGCAGTATTTT.

V gene TRBV6-2 or TRBV6-3 combines with J gene TRBJ1-1, with D tentatively TRBD1 (6 bases). Germline V gene lookup returns CDR1 MNHEY and CDR2 SVGEGT. V shed 6 bases and J shed 6 bases, with 20 bases lying between them. This CDR3 has 15 amino acids. The CDR3 here is CASSNGEQGSPEAFF. The CDR3 DNA follows: TGTGCCAGCAGCAACGGGGAACAGGGTAGCCCTGAAGCTTTCTTT.

This clonotype was counted between two and nine times. This chain uses TRBV7-3 with TRBJ2-3; TRBD2 agrees at 10 bases. The junction had 5 bases not matched to a gene; V was cut back by 5 bases and J by 3 bases. Germline CDR1 SGHTA, CDR2 FQGTGA. The CDR3 has 15 amino acids. The CDR3 sequence: CASSMNSGRTDTQYF. CDR3 nucleotide sequence: TGTGCCAGCAGCATGAATAGCGGGAGGACAGATACGCAGTATTTT.

CDR3 sequence: CASSWPRTGYGYTF. In nucleotides, the CDR3 is TGTGCCAGCAGCTGGCCGAGGACAGGGTATGGCTACACCTTC. The chain recombines TRBV5-6 with TRBJ1-2; TRBD1 agrees at 8 bases. V shed 3 bases and J 5 bases; nucleotides not matched to a gene: 6. The CDR3 spans 14 residues. Germline CDR1 SGHDT, CDR2 YYEEEE.

As concerns this clonotype: This may come from a read error, since a much larger clone is one base off. This chain connects TRBV7-8 to TRBJ1-2; D perhaps matches TRBD1 (5 bases). This CDR3 has 13 amino acids. V lost 0 bases to trimming and J lost 6 bases, with 8 bases between them. Germline CDR1 is SGHVS and CDR2 is FQNEAQ. The CDR3 protein is CASSLAGDHGYTF. DNA of the CDR3: TGTGCCAGCAGCTTAGCCGGGGACCATGGCTACACCTTC. Full variable domain (remainder filled in from reference TRBV7-8 and TRBJ1-2): GAGVSQSPRYKVAKRGQDVALRCDPISGHVSLFWYQQALGQGPEFLTYFQNEAQLDKSGLPSDRFFAERPEGSVSTLKIQRTQQEDSAVYLCASSLAGDHGYTFGSGTRLTVV.

This clonotype was counted ten times or more. This chain joins TRBV27 and TRBJ2-3, with D possibly TRBD1 on 6 matching bases. V lost 8 bases, J lost 2 bases, and 14 bases lay in between. The CDR3 is 14 amino acids. The V gene's germline CDR1 is MNHEY and CDR2 SMNVEV (reference sequence). CDR3: CASRETGPTDTQYF. As DNA, the CDR3 is TGTGCCAGCCGCGAGACAGGCCCCACAGATACGCAGTATTTT.

With regard to this clonotype: Mismatch with germline at one junction end may stem from a read error. For the CDR3, the DNA is TGTGCCAGCAGTTTGGGAGCAGATGCGCAGTATTTT. Translation: CASSLGADAQYF. The chain uses TRBV12-3 or TRBV12-4 and TRBJ2-3; D may be TRBD2 (5 bases). The CDR3 consists of 12 residues.

As to this clonotype: An end of the junction does not agree with germline; a read error may underlie this. The chain is built from TRBV9 and TRBJ1-5; possible D gene TRBD1, 5 bases. The length of the CDR3 is 16 residues. Per germline, CDR1 SGDLS and CDR2 YYNGEE. CDR3 residues: CASSESWDHSNPPQHF. The DNA for the CDR3 is TGTGCCAGCTCCGAGTCGTGGGACCATAGCAATCCGCCCCAGCATTTT.